These 16 T cell receptor beta chains share one sample of origin, sequenced in a study of regulatory T cells in long-lasting Graves disease. The time point: newly diagnosed GD, antithyroid drugs for less than 3 months. Generation of the TCR library employed RNA extracted from PBMCs. With iRepertoire HTBI primers and Arm-PCR of CDR3 regions, TCR beta libraries were built. MiXCR, applied by TCRdb to the multiplex PCR reads, yields one record per CDR3 protein. The data contain around 500,000 distinct CDR3 sequences, about 16% of them singletons. The same sample was also used in a study of T cells in Graves' hyperthyroidism and ophthalmopathy.

Here the sequenced sample was peripheral blood mononuclear cells (PBMCs), taken at new diagnosis, from a patient treated with antithyroid drugs. Receptors were obtained from a woman aged 35-60 years with Graves disease.

This clonotype was seen a handful of times. V is TRBV4-1 and J is TRBJ1-1, with D perhaps matching TRBD1 (5 bases). Trimming took 4 bases from V and 0 from J, leaving 15 bases between them. The CDR3 contains 16 residues. Germline assignment: CDR1 MGHRA and CDR2 YSYEKL. This CDR3 reads CASSRTGTDMNTEAFF. DNA for the CDR3: TGCGCCAGCAGCCGAACCGGGACCGACATGAACACTGAAGCTTTCTTT.

This clonotype has ten or more counts. The chain has TRBV3-1 and TRBJ2-2; D not resolved. Trimming shortened V by 4 bases and J by 2 bases, and 8 bases separated the two germline ends. The CDR3 sequence is 14 residues long. Germline V gene lookup returns CDR1 LGHDT and CDR2 YNNKEL (reference sequence). The CDR3 here is CASSPKANTGELFF. The CDR3 DNA reads TGTGCCAGCAGCCCCAAGGCCAACACCGGGGAGCTGTTTTTT.

This clonotype was counted many times. This rearrangement joins TRBV29-1 to TRBJ2-3; a possible D gene is TRBD2 (5 bases). The germline CDR1 and CDR2 sequences are SQVTM and ANQGSEA. The CDR3 totals 16 residues. The germline V and J ends were trimmed by 4 bases and 0 bases, with 17 bases remaining between them. The CDR3 loop is CSVASRRATSTDTQYF. The CDR3 region has the DNA TGCAGCGTTGCATCGAGGCGGGCAACTAGCACAGATACGCAGTATTTT.

Of note for this clonotype: A much larger clone lies one base from this, so it may be a read error. The chain is built from TRBV6-2 or TRBV6-3 and TRBJ1-5, with a weak D call TRBD1 (5 bases). There are 13 residues in the CDR3. The germline V gene has CDR1 MNHEY and CDR2 SVGEGT. CDR3 sequence reads: CASREGRDQPRHF. The CDR3, as DNA: TGTGCCAGCCGCGAGGGCAGGGACCAGCCCCGGCATTTT.

This clonotype occurred many times. The chain links TRBV2 to TRBJ1-6, with a possible D match to TRBD1 (5 bases). The CDR3 extends over 14 amino acids. V was shortened by 9 bases and J by 3 bases, with 12 bases between the two germline ends. CDR1 SNHLY and CDR2 FYNNEI come from the germline V gene. The DNA for the CDR3 is TGTGCCAGTAGGGCAGGGAGCTATAATTCACCCCTCCACTTT. As protein: CASRAGSYNSPLHF.

This chain links TRBV9 with TRBJ2-2; 7 bases map to TRBD1. This CDR3 has 16 amino acids. Germline CDR1 is SGDLS and CDR2 is YYNGEE. The J segment lost 1 base and the V segment lost 4 bases, leaving 7 bases of the junction unmatched. CDR3: CASSTRGTLNTGELFF. The CDR3 DNA sequence: TGTGCCAGCAGCACCAGGGGGACCCTGAACACCGGGGAGCTGTTTTTT.

This clonotype was counted ten times or more. The CDR3 nucleotides read TGTGCCAGCAGTTACTCGGAGGGTACTGAAGCTTTCTTT. Translating gives CASSYSEGTEAFF. This chain connects TRBV6-5 to TRBJ1-1; D not resolved. Per germline, CDR1 MNHEY and CDR2 SVGAGI. Trimming pared 0 bases from V and 5 bases from J, leaving 7 bases between. CDR3 size: 13 residues.

V is TRBV28 and J is TRBJ2-1; D might be TRBD1 (7 bases). V lost 7 bases, J lost 7 bases, and 20 bases lay in between. Germline CDR1 is MDHEN and CDR2 is SYDVKM. The CDR3 is 15 residues long. CDR3 in amino acids: CASIPRGDKRNEQFF. For the CDR3, the DNA is TGTGCCAGCATCCCCAGGGGGGACAAGAGAAATGAGCAGTTCTTC.

This clonotype was recorded a few times. It may be a read error: a sequence one base away is much more abundant. This rearrangement joins TRBV29-1 to TRBJ2-5; the D gene is possibly TRBD1 (7 bases). The CDR3 has 12 residues. Trimming took off 7 bases at V and 9 bases at J, with 18 bases between the two ends. Germline V gene sequence: CDR1 SQVTM, CDR2 ANQGSEA. CDR3 bases: TGCAGCGCTCGGACAGGCGGGGAGGCCCAGTACTTC. Translating it yields CSARTGGEAQYF.

The rearrangement joins TRBV29-1 to TRBJ1-2, with D possibly being TRBD1 (6 bases). This CDR3 spans 13 amino acids. Trimming cost V 2 bases and J 4 bases, with 11 bases left between them. CDR1 SQVTM and CDR2 ANQGSEA come from the germline V gene. CDR3 in DNA: TGCAGCGTTGAATCCGGGGGCGGCTATGGCTACACCTTC. Protein sequence: CSVESGGGYGYTF.

This clonotype was observed a few times. The chain combines TRBV20-1 with TRBJ2-5; possibly TRBD1 or TRBD2 for D (5 bases each). The germline V and J ends were trimmed by 0 bases and 0 bases, with 11 bases remaining between them. Looked up from germline, CDR1 is DFQATT and CDR2 is SNEGSKA (reference sequence). This CDR3 is 15 amino acids long. The DNA for the CDR3 is TGCAGTGCTAGAGATCTAGGGACCCACCAAGAGACCCAGTACTTC. Protein product: CSARDLGTHQETQYF.

CDR3 DNA: TGCGCCAGCAGCTCGATCGGACTAGCAAGTACAGATACGCAGTATTTT. Translated: CASSSIGLASTDTQYF. The chain employs TRBV5-1 and TRBJ2-3; 8 bases map to TRBD2. Trimming cost V 3 bases and J 3 bases; bases outside gene matches: 9. Germline CDR1 and CDR2: SGHRS and YFSETQ. This CDR3 contains 16 residues.

CDR3 nucleotides: TGCGCCAGCAGCCAAGTAGGCGGGTATGAGACCCAGTACTTC. The encoded protein is CASSQVGGYETQYF. The J gene is TRBJ2-5, the V gene TRBV4-1, with TRBD2 as a possible D gene (5 bases). Germline CDR1 is MGHRA and CDR2 is YSYEKL. The CDR3 has 14 amino acids. The germline V and J ends were trimmed by 1 base and 5 bases, with 11 bases remaining between them.

This clonotype was observed at least ten times. The chain recombines TRBV2 with TRBJ1-2; tentative D call: TRBD1 (5 bases). This CDR3 spans 13 amino acids. Germline V CDR1 and CDR2: SNHLY, FYNNEI. V was pared by 6 bases and J by 7 bases, with 15 bases between. The DNA for the CDR3 is TGTGCCAGCAGCGACTTAGGGGCTGGTGGCTACACCTTC. This sequence encodes CASSDLGAGGYTF.

This clonotype occurred many times. CDR3 region: CASSSGTGERGGEQFF. The CDR3 DNA reads as TGTGCCAGCAGCTCAGGTACAGGGGAACGCGGGGGTGAGCAGTTCTTC. This chain joins TRBV11-1 and TRBJ2-1; either TRBD1 or TRBD2 may fit D (7 bases each). The CDR3 runs to 16 residues. Trimming took off 4 bases at V and 9 bases at J, with 22 bases between the two ends. The germline V gene has CDR1 SGHAT and CDR2 FQDESV (reference sequence). Supplemented by reference TRBV11-1 and TRBJ2-1, the full variable domain reads EAEVAQSPRYKITEKSQAVAFWCDPISGHATLYWYRQILGQGPELLVQFQDESVVDDSQLPKDRFSAERLKGVDSTLKIQPAELGDSAMYLCASSSGTGERGGEQFFGPGTRLTVL.

This clonotype occurred a few times. Written as DNA, the CDR3 is TGCAGTGCTAGTAGCGGGCCCTTGAACACTGAAGCTTTCTTT. It yields the protein CSASSGPLNTEAFF. The chain couples TRBV20-1 to TRBJ1-1; D is uncertain. The CDR3 totals 14 residues. V lost 3 bases and J lost 0, with 11 bases in between. Germline V lookup: CDR1 DFQATT, CDR2 SNEGSKA (reference sequence).